This TCR beta chain originates from a study of identical twins. Study outcomes and limitations: Its conclusions, products of cross-sectional statistical analysis, did not come from following the same donors. Out-of-frame alpha sequences shared between twins exhibited an excess of low generation probability.

TCRdb ran MiXCR on the 5' RACE reads and lists one entry per CDR3 protein. The sample lists 700,000 or so distinct CDR3 sequences; 8% to 9% were seen once. The CDR3 runs to 17 residues. The germline V gene has CDR1 SSHAT and CDR2 FNYEAQ (reference sequence). With regard to this clonotype: Its antigen is as yet unknown. A read error may produce the germline difference seen at one junction end.

The sample was also linked to a second study, of yellow fever vaccine responses in identical twins.

The chain is built from TRBV7-7 and TRBJ2-2, with 9 bases aligning to TRBD1. The origin of this receptor is a woman aged 18-35 years in good health. What was sequenced was PBMCs. The CDR3 region is CASSPTRQGANTGELFF. The CDR3 region has the DNA TGTGCTAGCAGCCCAACCCGACAGGGGGCGAACACCGGGGAGCTGTTTTTT.